This T cell receptor (beta chain) was sequenced for a study of control samples from healthy donors and cancer patients. This CDR3 is built from 14 residues. J was trimmed by 2 bases and V by 3 bases; bases with no gene match: 3. CDR1 is GTSNPN and CDR2 is SVGIG in the germline V gene (reference sequence). Sequencing used immunoSEQ multiplex PCR; TCRdb keeps in-frame clones, though not all of them. This table holds 150,000 to 200,000 clones, approximately 90% found once. The sequence was collected from a woman in her 30s in good health. Sequencing was done on a sample of blood. The chain recombines TRBV30 with TRBJ1-5; 8 bases are a match to TRBD1. CDR3 in amino acids: CAWRDRVGNQPQHF. CDR3 DNA sequence: TGTGCCTGGAGGGACAGGGTGGGCAATCAGCCCCAGCATTTT.